This TCR beta chain is from a study of blood T cell repertoires in COVID-19. Study in general: Whether acute or convalescent, the COVID-19 samples came from the United States, Italy and Spain. T cells, B-cell-depleted T cells, or PBMCs provided the cDNA or gDNA that served as material.

The junction had 11 bases not matched to a gene; V was cut back by 2 bases and J by 8 bases. This CDR3 has 16 amino acids. Germline CDR1 and CDR2: MRHNA and SNTAGT. Study processing details: By means of reference gene primer amplification, nucleated cell counts were estimated. Here immunoSEQ multiplex PCR was the method, and the copy in TCRdb shows in-frame clones only, minus some. Clone size and the V and J calls come from that table; the DNA yielded D and trimming. The sample yields more than 200,000 clones, 80% to 90% seen once. The sequenced sample was peripheral blood. J is TRBJ1-2 and V is TRBV6-4, with TRBD1 matching over 10 bases. The receptor comes from a woman in her 50s with acute or convalescent COVID-19. The CDR3 DNA sequence: TGTGCCAGCAGTGACGTGGGGACAGGGGATTCGGTAGGCTACACCTTC. Translating gives CASSDVGTGDSVGYTF.